A selection of T cell receptor beta chains follows, all from one sample in a study of identical twins. TCRdb re-called the 5' RACE reads through MiXCR, storing one row per CDR3 protein. The repertoire holds approximately 1.8 million distinct CDR3 sequences, with about 32% as singletons. The specimen was cord blood. Receptors originate from a newborn girl in good health. CDR3s include the opening cysteine and the closing phenylalanine or tryptophan. The D gene is left open where the match is weak. For some rows the clone size is stated as once, few or many, or as a class when expanded; others skip it.

- | TRBJ2-3 | TRBV9 | TRBD2 | CASSVKRGPPLSTDTQYF
few | TRBJ1-4 | TRBV5-1 | - | CASSKPGPNEKLFF
- | TRBJ2-1 | TRBV21-1 | - | CASSKAGRNERFF
- | TRBJ2-1 | TRBV12-3/TRBV12-4 | TRBD2 | CASSFWGLADEQFF
few | TRBJ2-7 | TRBV3-1 | - | CASSQALQQYF
few | TRBJ1-1 | TRBV13 | TRBD1 | CASRRGQGDTEAFF
many | TRBJ2-7 | TRBV29-1 | TRBD2 | CSVEGGRSYEQYF
- | TRBJ2-1 | TRBV12-5 | TRBD2 | CASGSGTSGVHEQFF
few | TRBJ2-5 | TRBV7-2 | - | CASSLAAGPPETQYF
- | TRBJ2-2 | TRBV24-1 | - | CATSERPTGELFF
- | TRBJ2-1 | TRBV6-6 | TRBD1 | CASVDRGRAEQFF
- | TRBJ2-5 | TRBV12-3/TRBV12-4 | TRBD1 | CASSPSGQGVQYF
- | TRBJ2-2 | TRBV24-1 | TRBD1 | CATSDFPLRQGKTGELFF
few | TRBJ2-7 | TRBV2 | - | CASMSTSYEQYF
- | TRBJ1-3 | TRBV29-1 | - | CSARRDGNTIYF
few | TRBJ2-1 | TRBV7-2 | - | CASSLASGGVEQFF
- | TRBJ1-1 | TRBV27 | - | CASSRNPGRLPEAFF
- | TRBJ1-2 | TRBV19 | TRBD1 | CASISRDSNYGYTF
- | TRBJ1-5 | TRBV6-6 | - | CASSYSIFRGDQPQHF
many | TRBJ2-1 | TRBV6-4 | - | CASSEKGYNEQFF
few | TRBJ1-3 | TRBV13 | - | CASSPGPRSGNTIYF
few | TRBJ2-7 | TRBV10-3 | TRBD2 | CVTGLAGVAYEQYF
few | TRBJ1-1 | TRBV12-3/TRBV12-4 | - | CASSPGIATEAFF
- | TRBJ2-7 | TRBV20-1 | TRBD2 | CSARPTSGEIYEQYF
- | TRBJ2-5 | TRBV20-1 | - | CSATGLIYNEQYF
few | TRBJ1-1 | TRBV12-3/TRBV12-4 | - | CASSLHRENTEAFF
few | TRBJ2-2 | TRBV14 | TRBD1 | CASSQATGGTGELFF
- | TRBJ1-6 | TRBV5-1 | - | CAGSLGTAISYNSPLHF
few | TRBJ2-4 | TRBV4-1 | - | CASSPWGTSNIQYF
few | TRBJ1-2 | TRBV27 | - | CASKDPGFYGYTF
few | TRBJ1-2 | TRBV12-3/TRBV12-4 | - | CASSSGENYGYTF
- | TRBJ2-3 | TRBV7-9 | TRBD2 | CAGSFSGGPQDTQYF
- | TRBJ1-5 | TRBV13 | - | CASSRMNQPQHF
once | TRBJ2-6 | TRBV7-8 | - | CASSLVETRVYSGANVLTF
few | TRBJ1-2 | TRBV4-1 | TRBD1 | CASSQVGQGLYGYTF
- | TRBJ1-4 | TRBV4-1 | TRBD1 | CASSQERTGGAPTNEKLFF
once | TRBJ2-5 | TRBV7-2 | - | CASGFQIGRQETQYF
few | TRBJ2-1 | TRBV28 | TRBD2 | CASSSPGLAYEQFF
- | TRBJ2-1 | TRBV3-1 | - | CASSLAVSYEQFF
once | TRBJ1-3 | TRBV25-1 | - | CASSEYGPSSGNTIYF
few | TRBJ2-7 | TRBV12-3/TRBV12-4 | - | CASSLRGITYEQYF
many | TRBJ1-1 | TRBV12-3/TRBV12-4 | TRBD1 | CASRGQGGNTEAFF
few | TRBJ1-2 | TRBV2 | - | CASSEVGRHRVDGYTF
- | TRBJ1-1 | TRBV12-3/TRBV12-4 | - | CASSWPGQMNTEAFF
- | TRBJ2-1 | TRBV28 | TRBD2 | CASSLITSGSSNEQFF
many | TRBJ1-2 | TRBV12-3/TRBV12-4 | - | CASSLGQIVNYGYTF
few | TRBJ1-6 | TRBV12-3/TRBV12-4 | - | CASSSTAPILGRLDNSPLHF
many | TRBJ2-1 | TRBV29-1 | - | CSYRVYNEQFF
- | TRBJ2-3 | TRBV4-2 | TRBD1 | CASSQDYGTGGRTDTQYF
few | TRBJ2-3 | TRBV7-2 | - | CASSLDVWVPDTQYF
many | TRBJ2-5 | TRBV12-3/TRBV12-4 | - | CASSFRRYETQYF
few | TRBJ2-1 | TRBV5-5 | TRBD2 | CASSLAGTRDNEQFF
few | TRBJ1-2 | TRBV7-8 | - | CASSPSGGLYGYTF
- | TRBJ1-3 | TRBV5-5 | - | CASSGTGTDSGNTIYF
few | TRBJ1-2 | TRBV24-1 | - | CATSDYGYGYTF